This TCR beta chain came from a study of metastatic and nonmetastatic thyroid tumors. The wider study: Where malignant and benign thyroid patients were concerned, repertoires were compared across blood and tumor or nodule tissue. Study-level results: Reported TCR beta diversity, measured in blood and tumor, was significantly higher for malignant thyroid tumors than for benign nodules.

Every patient underwent thyroid surgery untreated. For this clone: The antigen remains undetermined. Given a much more abundant clone one base away, this may be a read error.

Study processing details: Between-group CDR3 differences, defined by clinicopathological status, yielded a distant-metastasis classifier for papillary thyroid cancer. TCRdb used MiXCR to call clones anew from the PCR reads. TCRdb's processing, not the study's, gives the V and J calls here. The sample holds about 24,000 clones, about 24% seen once. The CDR3 contains 16 residues. CDR1 and CDR2 (germline): SGHRS, YFSETQ. V usage is TRBV5-1 and J usage is TRBJ2-2; the D call may be TRBD1 or TRBD2 (5 bases each). The receptor comes from a male donor with papillary thyroid cancer or a benign thyroid nodule (not recorded which). Some clones in this sample may be carry-over from other donors' samples. Sequencing used tumor tissue. CDR3 in amino acids: CASRDPGQGSTGDLFF. For the CDR3, the DNA is TGCGCCAGCAGAGACCCGGGGCAGGGATCGACCGGGGATCTGTTTTTT.